This passage covers 28 T cell receptor beta chains from one sample sequenced in a study of T cells after yellow fever vaccination. TCRdb processed the 5' RACE reads anew with MiXCR; each CDR3 protein has one entry. The sample lists approximately 330,000 distinct CDR3 sequences, about 4% seen once, with 20% to 25% in the top ten. Sequences were derived from PBMCs, sampled 5 days after the yellow fever booster vaccination. These receptors all come from a man younger than 35 who received the YFV17D yellow fever vaccine.

This chain links TRBV7-2 with TRBJ2-3, with D unresolved. V was shortened by 3 bases and J by 2 bases, with 12 bases between the two germline ends. This CDR3 contains 15 residues. Germline assignment: CDR1 SGHTA and CDR2 FQGNSA. The CDR3 sequence: CASSLGWSVTDTQYF. In DNA form, the CDR3 reads TGTGCCAGCAGCTTGGGGTGGAGTGTCACAGATACGCAGTATTTT.

The CDR3 DNA reads TGTGCCAGCAGTCCCCCGGAGCTGCAAGAGACCCAGTACTTC. This sequence encodes CASSPPELQETQYF. V and J are TRBV3-1 and TRBJ2-5; D not resolved. Germline V gives CDR1 LGHDT, CDR2 YNNKEL (reference sequence). The V end was cut by 6 bases, the J end by 2 bases, with 13 bases between. This CDR3 spans 14 amino acids.

The sample holds a few counts of this clonotype. The chain employs TRBV7-2 and TRBJ1-2; D is uncertain. This CDR3 is 12 amino acids long. The germline V gene encodes CDR1 SGHTA and CDR2 FQGNSA. Trimming cost V 8 bases and J 0 bases, with 7 bases left between them. CDR3: CASGVTNYGYTF. The CDR3 coding sequence is TGTGCCAGCGGTGTTACTAACTATGGCTACACCTTC.

This clonotype was observed a few times. The chain has TRBV3-1 and TRBJ1-6, with D possibly being TRBD1 (6 bases). The CDR3 runs 14 residues. CDR1 and CDR2 (germline): LGHDT, YNNKEL (reference sequence). The V and J ends lost 5 bases and 9 bases respectively, with 14 bases between them. The CDR3 nucleotides are TGTGCCAGCAGCGGGCGAACAGGGAGTTCACCCCTCCACTTT. Translated, it gives CASSGRTGSSPLHF. Variable domain in full (rest from reference TRBV3-1 and TRBJ1-6): DTAVSQTPKYLVTQMGNDKSIKCEQNLGHDTMYWYKQDSKKFLKIMFSYNNKELIINETVPNRFSPKSPDKAHLNLHINSLELGDSAVYFCASSGRTGSSPLHFGNGTRLTVT.

The sample holds many counts of this clonotype. The rearrangement uses TRBV20-1 and TRBJ2-3; D gene unclear. This CDR3 region has 11 residues. The germline gives CDR1 DFQATT, CDR2 SNEGSKA (reference sequence). Trimming took 4 bases from V and 0 from J, leaving 2 bases between them. CDR3 region: CSATSTDTQYF. CDR3 DNA sequence: TGCAGTGCTACGAGCACAGATACGCAGTATTTT.

The chain has TRBV9 and TRBJ2-3; D possibly uses TRBD1 or TRBD2 (5 bases each). The CDR3 covers 13 residues. Germline lookup yields CDR1 SGDLS and CDR2 YYNGEE. Between the trimmed V and J ends, which lost 3 bases and 7 bases, there was a span of 12 bases. The CDR3 DNA is TGTGCCAGCAGCGCCGTCGAGGGGTATACGCAGTATTTT. Amino acid sequence: CASSAVEGYTQYF.

This clonotype was recorded a few times. V gene TRBV20-1 combines with J gene TRBJ2-5; 8 bases are a match to TRBD2. V was pared by 7 bases and J by 1 base, with 11 bases of the junction left unmatched. Germline-derived CDR1 and CDR2 are DFQATT and SNEGSKA (reference sequence). CDR3 length equals 15 residues. CDR3 sequence reads: CSGSISGATQETQYF. CDR3 in DNA: TGCAGTGGTAGTATTAGCGGGGCCACCCAAGAGACCCAGTACTTC.

The chain uses TRBV10-2 and TRBJ1-1; weak D call: TRBD1 (6 bases). CDR1 WSHSY and CDR2 SAAADI come from the germline V gene. The germline V and J ends were trimmed by 7 bases and 3 bases, with 9 bases remaining between them. The length of the CDR3 is 12 residues. The CDR3 region is CASTQGDTEAFF. CDR3 coding DNA: TGCGCCAGCACACAGGGAGACACTGAAGCTTTCTTT.

This clonotype was seen a few times. This chain links TRBV7-2 with TRBJ1-6; D is ambiguous. The CDR3 totals 11 residues. Germline loops: CDR1 SGHTA, CDR2 FQGNSA. The V end lost 5 bases, the J end lost 13 bases, and 9 bases lay between the germline ends. CDR3 region: CASSLLGPLHF. For the CDR3, the DNA is TGTGCCAGCAGCCTCCTAGGGCCCCTCCACTTT.

This clonotype was detected a few times. V gene TRBV30 combines with J gene TRBJ1-2; a possible D gene is TRBD1 (5 bases). The germline V gene has CDR1 GTSNPN and CDR2 SVGIG (reference sequence). The CDR3 contains 13 residues. The ends were cut back, 2 bases at V and 8 bases at J, with 15 bases in the middle. In DNA form, the CDR3 reads TGTGCCTGGAGTTTAGCGGGGCTCGGCGGCTACACCTTC. Its translation is CAWSLAGLGGYTF.

This clonotype was found many times. This chain connects TRBV4-2 to TRBJ2-2; 7 nucleotides match TRBD2. The germline V gene has CDR1 LGHNA and CDR2 YNFKEQ. After removal of 4 bases from V and 4 bases from J, the junction contained 0 bases not matched to a gene. The CDR3 covers 13 residues. CDR3 coding DNA: TGTGCCAGCAGCCGGACTAGCACCGGGGAGCTGTTTTTT. This translates into CASSRTSTGELFF.

A few counts support this clonotype. V gene TRBV6-2 or TRBV6-3 combines with J gene TRBJ2-5; no definite D call. V lost 2 bases, J lost 3 bases, and 19 bases lay in between. The CDR3 is made up of 17 amino acids. Germline V gene sequence: CDR1 MNHEY, CDR2 SVGEGT. CDR3 loop: CASSYLSDNPAEETQYF. As DNA, the CDR3 is TGTGCCAGCAGTTACCTCTCCGATAACCCCGCCGAAGAGACCCAGTACTTC.

In this sample, this clonotype turned up many times. The rearrangement links TRBV7-2 to TRBJ2-1; 8 nucleotides align to TRBD1. V lost 5 bases and J lost 6; bases outside the gene matches: 6. Germline CDR1 is SGHTA and CDR2 is FQGNSA. The CDR3 consists of 14 residues. The CDR3 region is CASSGTGGRNEQFF. The CDR3 DNA reads as TGTGCCAGCAGCGGGACAGGTGGTCGCAATGAGCAGTTCTTC.

This clonotype was counted a few times. The V gene is TRBV5-4, the J gene TRBJ2-3; D might be TRBD2 (6 bases). V shed 2 bases and J shed 3 bases, with 10 bases lying between them. Germline V gives CDR1 SGHNT, CDR2 YYREEE (reference sequence). The CDR3 covers 14 residues. The CDR3 sequence: CASSLHGGTDTQYF. CDR3 bases: TGTGCCAGCAGCTTACACGGAGGGACAGATACGCAGTATTTT.

The table lists this clonotype with a few counts. The chain uses TRBV6-1 and TRBJ1-5, with 7 bases aligning to TRBD1. The CDR3 is 13 amino acids. The V segment lost 7 bases and the J segment 4 bases; nucleotides outside the gene matches: 4. The germline V gene encodes CDR1 MNHNS and CDR2 SASEGT. CDR3 DNA sequence: TGTGCCAGCACTGGGACAGTTAATCAGCCCCAGCATTTT. Protein: CASTGTVNQPQHF.

This clonotype was observed at least ten times. The rearrangement links TRBV15 to TRBJ2-2, with 8 bases fitting TRBD2. With 8 bases clipped from V and 7 bases from J, the junction kept 9 bases outside the gene matches. The CDR3 has 14 amino acids. The germline gives CDR1 LNHNV, CDR2 YYDKDF (reference sequence). The CDR3 spells CATSGTSRFGELFF. The CDR3 DNA reads as TGTGCCACCTCCGGGACTAGTCGATTCGGGGAGCTGTTTTTT.

The rearrangement links TRBV5-6 to TRBJ2-3; 7 nucleotides align to TRBD1. V shed 3 bases, J shed 9 bases, and the junction held 19 bases outside the gene matches. From germline, CDR1 is SGHDT and CDR2 YYEEEE. This CDR3 contains 17 residues. Here the CDR3 reads CASSSARGGQYLSTQYF. The CDR3, as DNA: TGTGCCAGCAGCTCGGCCCGAGGGGGACAGTATCTATCCACGCAGTATTTT.

V usage is TRBV7-3 and J usage is TRBJ2-2; 10 nucleotides match TRBD1. Germline CDR1 SGHTA, CDR2 FQGTGA. CDR3 size: 16 residues. V dropped 4 bases and J dropped 5; count of bases not matched to a gene: 7. CDR3 sequence: CASSSWTGGGTGELFF. CDR3 nucleotide sequence: TGTGCCAGCAGCTCCTGGACAGGGGGAGGTACCGGGGAGCTGTTTTTT. The full variable domain, rest sourced from reference TRBV7-3 and TRBJ2-2, is GAGVSQTPSNKVTEKGKYVELRCDPISGHTALYWYRQSLGQGPEFLIYFQGTGAADDSGLPNDRFFAVRPEGSVSTLKIQRTERGDSAVYLCASSSWTGGGTGELFFGEGSRLTVL.

In this sample, this clonotype turned up many times. The CDR3 here is CASSRTSLTKNIQYF. The DNA of the CDR3 is TGTGCCAGCAGCCGGACTAGTCTAACCAAAAACATTCAGTACTTC. The chain combines TRBV7-2 with TRBJ2-4, with 7 bases fitting TRBD2. Trimming at V came to 5 bases and at J to 2 bases, leaving 6 bases not matched to a gene. Germline assignment: CDR1 SGHTA and CDR2 FQGNSA. The CDR3 runs to 15 residues.

This clonotype was picked up many times. This chain connects TRBV23-1 to TRBJ1-2, with a possible D match to TRBD1 (6 bases). TRBV23-1 is flagged as an ORF with uncertain function. The CDR3 consists of 13 residues. Trimming cost V 5 bases and J 2 bases, with 9 bases left between them. CDR3 amino acids: CASSSGVNYGYTF. Here the CDR3 DNA reads TGCGCCAGCAGTTCAGGGGTGAACTATGGCTACACCTTC.

The rearrangement uses TRBV6-6 and TRBJ1-2; 7 nucleotides agree with TRBD1. Trimming at V came to 7 bases and at J to 2 bases, leaving 7 bases not matched to a gene. CDR3 length equals 14 residues. Germline values: CDR1 MNHNY, CDR2 SVGAGI (reference sequence). The CDR3: CASNSPDRNYGYTF. The DNA of the CDR3 is TGTGCCAGCAACTCCCCGGACAGGAACTATGGCTACACCTTC.

This clonotype occurred a few times. This sequence joins TRBV10-3 and TRBJ2-7; 9 nucleotides align to TRBD1. The trim removed 11 bases at V and 5 bases at J, leaving 10 bases unmatched. The length of the CDR3 is 13 residues. Germline V gene sequence: CDR1 ENHRY, CDR2 SYGVKD. This CDR3 is CASTGTGLDEQYF. CDR3 in DNA: TGTGCCTCTACCGGGACAGGGTTAGACGAGCAGTACTTC.

This clonotype was seen repeatedly, ten times or more. An end of the junction differs from the germline gene, which may be a read error. The CDR3 here is CASSPGTDYGYTF. The DNA for the CDR3 is TGCGCCAGCAGCCCAGGGACCGACTATGGCTACACCTTC. J is TRBJ1-2 and V is TRBV12-3 or TRBV12-4; D perhaps matches TRBD1 (5 bases). The CDR3 has 13 residues.

This clonotype was counted many times. This chain links TRBV11-2 with TRBJ2-2, with D tentatively TRBD2 (5 bases). The germline V gene encodes CDR1 SGHAT and CDR2 FQNNGV. V was clipped by 1 base and J by 4 bases, with 13 bases between them. The CDR3 covers 16 residues. CDR3 coding DNA: TGTGCCAGCAGCTTAGGGGCCAACCGGGGCACCGGGGAGCTGTTTTTT. As protein: CASSLGANRGTGELFF.

This clonotype was picked up many times. The genes are TRBV5-1 and TRBJ2-1, with a weak D call TRBD2 (6 bases). V lost 4 bases and J 0 bases, leaving 20 bases between the germline ends. Germline-derived CDR1 and CDR2 are SGHRS and YFSETQ. The CDR3 covers 18 residues. CDR3 loop: CASSPLPWDLGSYNEQFF. The CDR3 coding sequence is TGCGCCAGCAGCCCTCTGCCCTGGGACTTGGGCTCCTACAATGAGCAGTTCTTC.

There are a few counts of this clonotype. This chain connects TRBV5-1 to TRBJ2-6; D perhaps matches TRBD2 (7 bases). This CDR3 has 18 residues. V dropped 4 bases and J dropped 0 bases, with 17 bases sitting between them. Germline V gene lookup returns CDR1 SGHRS and CDR2 YFSETQ. The CDR3: CASSVIRGGLSGANVLTF. The CDR3 nucleotides are TGCGCCAGCAGCGTTATACGCGGGGGCCTCTCTGGGGCCAACGTCCTGACTTTC.

This clonotype has a count of ten or more. The rearrangement uses TRBV4-2 and TRBJ2-7, with 11 bases aligning to TRBD2. Germline values: CDR1 LGHNA, CDR2 YNFKEQ. V trimming: 4 bases; J trimming: 5 bases; junction bases outside the gene matches: 7. This CDR3 has 15 amino acids. In DNA, the CDR3 is TGTGCCAGCAGCCGCCCGGGACTAGCGGTCCACGAGCAGTACTTC. It encodes CASSRPGLAVHEQYF.

The chain has TRBV28 and TRBJ1-2; 8 bases fit TRBD1. With 5 bases clipped from V and 7 bases from J, the junction kept 9 bases outside the gene matches. CDR3 length equals 14 residues. From germline, CDR1 is MDHEN and CDR2 SYDVKM. CDR3 amino acids: CASSPASRGLGYTF. In DNA form, the CDR3 reads TGTGCCAGCAGTCCCGCCTCCAGGGGGCTTGGCTACACCTTC.